This T cell receptor beta chain emerged from a study of T cells after yellow fever vaccination. The germline CDR1 and CDR2 sequences are MNHEY and SMNVEV (reference sequence). V lost 4 bases to trimming and J lost 7 bases, with 20 bases between them. CDR3 length: 15 amino acids. From the 5' RACE reads, TCRdb called clonotypes with MiXCR, one entry per CDR3 protein. The data contain under 600,000 distinct CDR3 sequences, roughly 14% of them singletons. In its sample, this clonotype was seen a few times. The clonotype originates from a man aged 25-40 years who received the YFV17D yellow fever vaccine. The sequences come from PBMCs, collected on the day of the yellow fever booster vaccination. This rearrangement joins TRBV27 to TRBJ2-7; weak D call: TRBD2 (6 bases). DNA for the CDR3: TGTGCCAGCAGTTCCCCTGGGCGTGGCCGGGAGGAGCAGTACTTC. It specifies CASSSPGRGREEQYF.